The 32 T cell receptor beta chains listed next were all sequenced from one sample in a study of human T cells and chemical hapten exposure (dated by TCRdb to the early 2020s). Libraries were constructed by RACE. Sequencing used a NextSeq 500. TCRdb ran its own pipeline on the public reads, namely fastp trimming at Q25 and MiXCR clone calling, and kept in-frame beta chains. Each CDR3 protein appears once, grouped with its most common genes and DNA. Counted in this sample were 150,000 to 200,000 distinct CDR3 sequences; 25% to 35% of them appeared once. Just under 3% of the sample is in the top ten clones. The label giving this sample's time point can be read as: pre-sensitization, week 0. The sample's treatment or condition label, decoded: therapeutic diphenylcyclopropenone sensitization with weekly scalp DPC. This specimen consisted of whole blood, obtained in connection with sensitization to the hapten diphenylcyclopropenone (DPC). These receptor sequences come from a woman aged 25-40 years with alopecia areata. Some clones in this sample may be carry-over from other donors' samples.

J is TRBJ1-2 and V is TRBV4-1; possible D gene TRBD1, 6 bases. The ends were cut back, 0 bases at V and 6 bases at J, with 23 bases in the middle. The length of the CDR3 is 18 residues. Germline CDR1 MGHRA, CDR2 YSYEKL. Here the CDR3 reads CASSQENRDTVWDDGYTF. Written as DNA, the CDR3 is TGCGCCAGCAGCCAAGAAAATAGGGACACGGTGTGGGATGATGGCTACACCTTC.

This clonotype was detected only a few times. CDR3 region: CASSAQTNTEAFF. The DNA of the CDR3 is TGTGCCAGCAGCGCGCAAACGAACACTGAAGCTTTCTTT. The chain links TRBV14 to TRBJ1-1; D ambiguous. Between the trimmed V and J ends, which lost 5 bases and 1 base, there was a span of 8 bases. CDR1 and CDR2 (germline): SGHDN, FVKESK. The CDR3 contains 13 residues.

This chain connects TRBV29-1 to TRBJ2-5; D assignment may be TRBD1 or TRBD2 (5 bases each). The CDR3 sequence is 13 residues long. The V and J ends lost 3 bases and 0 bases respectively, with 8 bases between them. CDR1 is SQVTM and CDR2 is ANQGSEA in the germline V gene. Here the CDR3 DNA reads TGCAGCGTTGATCAGGGAGACCAAGAGACCCAGTACTTC. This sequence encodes CSVDQGDQETQYF. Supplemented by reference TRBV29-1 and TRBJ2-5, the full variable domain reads SAVISQKPSRDICQRGTSLTIQCQVDSQVTMMFWYRQQPGQSLTLIATANQGSEATYESGFVIDKFPISRPNLTFSTLTVSNMSPEDSSIYLCSVDQGDQETQYFGPGTRLLVL.

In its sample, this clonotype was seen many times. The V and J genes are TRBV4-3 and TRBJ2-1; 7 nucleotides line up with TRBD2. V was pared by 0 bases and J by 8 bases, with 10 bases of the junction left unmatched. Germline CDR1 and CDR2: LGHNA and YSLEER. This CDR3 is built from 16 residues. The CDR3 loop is CASSQDGIRGEDEQFF. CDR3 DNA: TGCGCCAGCAGCCAAGACGGGATCCGGGGGGAGGATGAGCAGTTCTTC.

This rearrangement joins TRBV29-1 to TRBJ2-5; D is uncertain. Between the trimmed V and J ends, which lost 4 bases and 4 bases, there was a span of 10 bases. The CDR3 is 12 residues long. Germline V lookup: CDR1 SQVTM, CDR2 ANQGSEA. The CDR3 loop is CSVAATGETQYF. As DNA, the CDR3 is TGCAGCGTTGCAGCGACCGGAGAGACCCAGTACTTC.

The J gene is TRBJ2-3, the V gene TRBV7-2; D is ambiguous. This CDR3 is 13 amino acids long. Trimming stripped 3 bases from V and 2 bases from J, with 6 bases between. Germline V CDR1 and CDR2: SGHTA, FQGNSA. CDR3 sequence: CASSFRPTDTQYF. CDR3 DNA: TGTGCCAGCAGCTTCCGACCCACAGATACGCAGTATTTT.

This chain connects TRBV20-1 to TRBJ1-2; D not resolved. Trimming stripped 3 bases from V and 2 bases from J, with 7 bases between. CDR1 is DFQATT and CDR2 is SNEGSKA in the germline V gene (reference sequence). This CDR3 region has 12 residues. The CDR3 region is CSASVRNYGYTF. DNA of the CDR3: TGCAGTGCTAGCGTTCGAAACTATGGCTACACCTTC.

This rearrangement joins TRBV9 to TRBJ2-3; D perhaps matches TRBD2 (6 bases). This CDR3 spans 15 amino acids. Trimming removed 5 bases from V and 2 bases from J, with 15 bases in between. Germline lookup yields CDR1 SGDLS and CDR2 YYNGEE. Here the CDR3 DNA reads TGTGCCAGCAGACAAGGTAGCGGCAACACAGATACGCAGTATTTT. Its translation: CASRQGSGNTDTQYF.

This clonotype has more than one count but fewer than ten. The CDR3 bases are TGTGCCAGCAGCGTAGGGCCGAGCACCACCGGGGAGCTGTTTTTT. It codes for CASSVGPSTTGELFF. V and J are TRBV9 and TRBJ2-2; no reliable D call. The V gene lost 0 bases and the J gene lost 4 bases, with 10 bases spanning the gap. Germline V lookup: CDR1 SGDLS, CDR2 YYNGEE. There are 15 residues in the CDR3.

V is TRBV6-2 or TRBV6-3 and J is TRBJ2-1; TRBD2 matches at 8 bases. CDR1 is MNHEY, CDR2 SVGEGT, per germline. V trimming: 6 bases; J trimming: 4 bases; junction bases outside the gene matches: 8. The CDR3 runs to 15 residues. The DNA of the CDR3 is TGTGCCAGCAGAAAGCGGGAGCGGGGGTACAATGAGCAGTTCTTC. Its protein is CASRKRERGYNEQFF.

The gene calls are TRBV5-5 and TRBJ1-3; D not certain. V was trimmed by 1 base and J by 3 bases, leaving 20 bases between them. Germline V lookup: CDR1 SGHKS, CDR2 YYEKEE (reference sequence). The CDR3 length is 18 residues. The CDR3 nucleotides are TGTGCCAGCAGCTTGACCCCGCCGGCAGGCCTCGTTGGAAACACCATATATTTT. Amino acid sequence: CASSLTPPAGLVGNTIYF.

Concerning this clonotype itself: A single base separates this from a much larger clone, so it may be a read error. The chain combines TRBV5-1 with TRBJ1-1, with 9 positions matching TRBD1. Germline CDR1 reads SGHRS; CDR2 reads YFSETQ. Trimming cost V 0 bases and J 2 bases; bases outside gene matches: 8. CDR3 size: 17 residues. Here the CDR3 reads CASSLALRTGDNTEAFF. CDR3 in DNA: TGCGCCAGCAGCTTGGCCCTTCGGACAGGGGACAACACTGAAGCTTTCTTT.

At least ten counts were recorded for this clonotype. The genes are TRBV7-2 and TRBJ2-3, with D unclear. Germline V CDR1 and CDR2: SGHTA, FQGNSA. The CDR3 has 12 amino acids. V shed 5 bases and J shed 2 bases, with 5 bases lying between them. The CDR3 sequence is CASSPYTDTQYF. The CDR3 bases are TGTGCCAGCAGCCCCTACACAGATACGCAGTATTTT.

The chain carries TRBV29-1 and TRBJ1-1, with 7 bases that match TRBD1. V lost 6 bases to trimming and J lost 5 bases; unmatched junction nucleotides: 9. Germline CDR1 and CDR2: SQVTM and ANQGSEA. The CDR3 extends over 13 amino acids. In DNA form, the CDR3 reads TGCAGCGTGGCCCCAGGGGGTTGGACTGAAGCTTTCTTT. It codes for CSVAPGGWTEAFF.

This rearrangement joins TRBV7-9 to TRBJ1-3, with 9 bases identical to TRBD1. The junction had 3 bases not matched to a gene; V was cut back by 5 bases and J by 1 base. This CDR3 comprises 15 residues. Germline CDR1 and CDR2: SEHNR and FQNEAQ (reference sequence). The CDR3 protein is CASSAGTGSGNTIYF. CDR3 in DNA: TGTGCCAGCAGCGCCGGGACAGGGTCTGGAAACACCATATATTTT.

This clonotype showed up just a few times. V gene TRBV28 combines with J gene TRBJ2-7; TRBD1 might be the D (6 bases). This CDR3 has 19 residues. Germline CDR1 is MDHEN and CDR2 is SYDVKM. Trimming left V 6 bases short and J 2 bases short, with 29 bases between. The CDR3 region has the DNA TGTGCCAGCAGCTTACCACGGACAGCACGAGGGGGTGCCGCCTACGAGCAGTACTTC. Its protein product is CASSLPRTARGGAAYEQYF.

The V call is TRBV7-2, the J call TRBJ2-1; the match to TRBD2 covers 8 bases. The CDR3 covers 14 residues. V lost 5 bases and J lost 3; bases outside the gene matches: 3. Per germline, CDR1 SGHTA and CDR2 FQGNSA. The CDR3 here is CASSTGTSYNEQFF. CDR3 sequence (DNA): TGTGCCAGCAGCACCGGGACTAGCTACAATGAGCAGTTCTTC.

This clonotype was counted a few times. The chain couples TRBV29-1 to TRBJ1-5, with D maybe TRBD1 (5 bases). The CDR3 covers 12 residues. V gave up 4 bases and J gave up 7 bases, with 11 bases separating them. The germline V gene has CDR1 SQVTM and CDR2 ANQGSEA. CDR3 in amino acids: CSVGDEGQPQHF. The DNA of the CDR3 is TGCAGCGTTGGAGACGAGGGGCAGCCCCAGCATTTT.

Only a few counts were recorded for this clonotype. The CDR3 spells CASSLQSNQPQHF. CDR3 coding DNA: TGTGCCAGCAGCTTACAGAGCAATCAGCCCCAGCATTTT. The chain couples TRBV7-2 to TRBJ1-5, with D unclear. Germline CDR1 SGHTA, CDR2 FQGNSA. This CDR3 comprises 13 residues. Between the trimmed V and J ends, which lost 2 bases and 1 base, there was a span of 3 bases.

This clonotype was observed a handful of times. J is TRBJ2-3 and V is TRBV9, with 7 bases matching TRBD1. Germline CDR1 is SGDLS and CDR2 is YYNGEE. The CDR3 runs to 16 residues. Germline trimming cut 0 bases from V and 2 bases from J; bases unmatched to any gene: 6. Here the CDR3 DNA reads TGTGCCAGCAGCGTAGGACAGGGTACAATCACAGATACGCAGTATTTT. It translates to CASSVGQGTITDTQYF.

In DNA, the CDR3 is TGTGCCAGCAGTGAAGTTGAGTCCGGGGAGCTGTTTTTT. This encodes CASSEVESGELFF. The genes are TRBV6-1 and TRBJ2-2, with D hard to call. The germline V gene has CDR1 MNHNS and CDR2 SASEGT. Trimming removed 1 base from V and 6 bases from J, with 6 bases in between. CDR3 length equals 13 residues.

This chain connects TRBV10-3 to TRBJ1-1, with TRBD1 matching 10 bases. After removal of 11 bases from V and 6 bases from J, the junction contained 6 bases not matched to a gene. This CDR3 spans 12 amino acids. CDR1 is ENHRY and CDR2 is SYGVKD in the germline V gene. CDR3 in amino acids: CAAKTGGSEAFF. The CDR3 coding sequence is TGTGCCGCCAAGACAGGGGGCTCTGAAGCTTTCTTT.

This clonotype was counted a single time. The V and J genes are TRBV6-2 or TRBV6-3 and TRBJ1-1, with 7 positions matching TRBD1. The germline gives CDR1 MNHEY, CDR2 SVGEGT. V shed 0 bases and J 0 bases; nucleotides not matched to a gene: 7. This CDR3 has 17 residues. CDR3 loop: CASSYSKDRVVNTEAFF. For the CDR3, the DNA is TGTGCCAGCAGTTACTCAAAAGACAGGGTAGTGAACACTGAAGCTTTCTTT.

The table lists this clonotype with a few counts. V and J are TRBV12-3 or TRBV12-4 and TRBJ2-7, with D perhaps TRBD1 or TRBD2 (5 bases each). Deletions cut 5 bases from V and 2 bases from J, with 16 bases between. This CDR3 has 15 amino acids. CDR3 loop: CASSLGTGNPYEQYF. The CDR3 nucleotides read TGTGCCAGCAGTCTTGGGACGGGTAACCCCTACGAGCAGTACTTC.

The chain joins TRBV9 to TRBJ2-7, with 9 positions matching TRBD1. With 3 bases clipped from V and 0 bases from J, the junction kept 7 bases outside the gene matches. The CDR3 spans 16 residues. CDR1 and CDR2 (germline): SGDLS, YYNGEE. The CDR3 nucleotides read TGTGCCAGCAGCGCATCACAGGGGGCTAGCTCCTACGAGCAGTACTTC. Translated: CASSASQGASSYEQYF.

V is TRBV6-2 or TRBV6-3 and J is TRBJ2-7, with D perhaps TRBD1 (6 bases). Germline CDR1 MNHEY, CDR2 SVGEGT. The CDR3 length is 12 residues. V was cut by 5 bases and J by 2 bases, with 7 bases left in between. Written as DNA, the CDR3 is TGTGCCAGCAGTCGGGACACCTACGAGCAGTACTTC. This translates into CASSRDTYEQYF.

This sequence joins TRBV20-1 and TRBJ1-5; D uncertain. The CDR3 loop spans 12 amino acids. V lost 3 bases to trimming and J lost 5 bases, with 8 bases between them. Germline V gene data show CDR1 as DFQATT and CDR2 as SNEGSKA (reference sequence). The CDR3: CSARGRDQPQHF. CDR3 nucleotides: TGCAGTGCTAGGGGGAGGGATCAGCCCCAGCATTTT.

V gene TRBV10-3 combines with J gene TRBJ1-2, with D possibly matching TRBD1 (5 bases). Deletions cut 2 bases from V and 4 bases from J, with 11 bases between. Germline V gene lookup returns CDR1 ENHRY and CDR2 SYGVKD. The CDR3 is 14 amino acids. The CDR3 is CAISEDSVAYGYTF. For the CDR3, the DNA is TGTGCCATCAGTGAGGACAGTGTGGCCTATGGCTACACCTTC.

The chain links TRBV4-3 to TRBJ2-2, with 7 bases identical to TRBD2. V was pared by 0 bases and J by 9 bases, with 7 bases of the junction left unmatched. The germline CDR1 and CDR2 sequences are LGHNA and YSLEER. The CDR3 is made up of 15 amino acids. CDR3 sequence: CASSQDISGVRELFF. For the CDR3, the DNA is TGCGCCAGCAGCCAAGATATAAGCGGGGTCAGGGAGCTGTTTTTT.

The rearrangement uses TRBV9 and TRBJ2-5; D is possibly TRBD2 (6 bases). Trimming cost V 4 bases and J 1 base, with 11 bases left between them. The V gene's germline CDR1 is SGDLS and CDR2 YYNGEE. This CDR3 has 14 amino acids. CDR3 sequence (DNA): TGTGCCAGCAGCAAGACTAGATTCCAAGAGACCCAGTACTTC. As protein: CASSKTRFQETQYF.

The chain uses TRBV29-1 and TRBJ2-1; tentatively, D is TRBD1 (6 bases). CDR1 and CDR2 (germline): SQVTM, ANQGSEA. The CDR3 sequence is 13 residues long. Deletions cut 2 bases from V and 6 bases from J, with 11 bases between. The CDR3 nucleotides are TGCAGCGTTGAACCCGGACAGAGCAATGAGCAGTTCTTC. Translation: CSVEPGQSNEQFF.

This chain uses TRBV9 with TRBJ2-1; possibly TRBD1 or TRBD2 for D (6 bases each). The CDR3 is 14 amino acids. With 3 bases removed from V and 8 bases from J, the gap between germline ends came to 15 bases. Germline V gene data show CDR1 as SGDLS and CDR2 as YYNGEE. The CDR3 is CASSGHSGADEQFF. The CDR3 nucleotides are TGTGCCAGCAGCGGTCATTCGGGGGCAGATGAGCAGTTCTTC. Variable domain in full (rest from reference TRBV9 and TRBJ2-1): DSGVTQTPKHLITATGQRVTLRCSPRSGDLSVYWYQQSLDQGLQFLIQYYNGEERAKGNILERFSAQQFPDLHSELNLSSLELGDSALYFCASSGHSGADEQFFGPGTRLTVL.